This T cell receptor (beta chain) comes out of a study of blood T cell repertoires in COVID-19. Across the study: Samples came from the United States, Italy and Spain, spanning acute and convalescent COVID-19. Nucleic acid was either cDNA or gDNA, and it came from T cells, B-cell-depleted T cells, or PBMCs.

Germline V gene lookup returns CDR1 MDHEN and CDR2 SYDVKM. The CDR3 totals 16 residues. The junction had 7 bases not matched to a gene; V was cut back by 5 bases and J by 0 bases. Authors' analysis steps: For nucleated cells, counts were estimated from reference gene primer amplification. Clones were sequenced by immunoSEQ multiplex PCR, and TCRdb holds only the in-frame ones, with some missing. The V and J calls and the clone size are those of that table, but D and trimming were determined from the DNA. The sample holds about 240,000 clones, roughly 80% seen once. A single count supports this clone. This chain connects TRBV28 to TRBJ1-3; 7 bases are a match to TRBD1. The TCR sequence derives from a woman in her late teens or twenties with acute or convalescent COVID-19. Input material: peripheral blood. The CDR3 DNA reads TGTGCCAGCAGTCCACGACGGACAGGCTCTGGAAACACCATATATTTT. Its translation is CASSPRRTGSGNTIYF.